What follows are 23 T cell receptor beta chains derived from one specimen sequenced in a study of T cell responses to AZD1222 COVID-19 vaccine. Only in-frame clones appear in the TCRdb table, and some are missing; sequencing was by immunoSEQ multiplex PCR. The sample has about 150,000 clones, about 93% seen once. Sequenced material: peripheral blood, taken on day 0 of AZD1222 vaccination. Receptors were obtained from an adult in good health.

This chain connects TRBV6-5 to TRBJ1-4; D not certain. CDR1 is MNHEY and CDR2 is SVGAGI in the germline V gene. V was pared by 5 bases and J by 4 bases, with 14 bases between. The CDR3 contains 15 residues. In DNA, the CDR3 is TGTGCCAGCAGTAATCGAGGGTATGGTAATGAAAAACTGTTTTTT. Residues: CASSNRGYGNEKLFF.

The DNA of the CDR3 is TGTGCCAGCAGTTTACGGCTAGCGGGGGACCCCTCCTACGAGCAGTACTTC. Translation gives CASSLRLAGDPSYEQYF. This chain joins TRBV28 and TRBJ2-7, with TRBD2 matching 10 bases. CDR1 is MDHEN and CDR2 is SYDVKM in the germline V gene. With 2 bases clipped from V and 0 bases from J, the junction kept 7 bases outside the gene matches. The CDR3 is 17 amino acids.

This chain connects TRBV27 to TRBJ1-1; no clear D. V was trimmed by 7 bases and J by 1 base, leaving 13 bases between them. Germline CDR1 MNHEY, CDR2 SMNVEV (reference sequence). The CDR3 has 14 residues. The chain's CDR3 is CASIGYPTNTEAFF. The CDR3 coding sequence is TGTGCCAGCATCGGGTACCCAACGAACACTGAAGCTTTCTTT.

This sequence joins TRBV7-2 and TRBJ2-5; D not certain. The CDR3 length is 13 residues. Germline CDR1 is SGHTA and CDR2 is FQGNSA. V lost 1 base and J lost 5, with 8 bases in between. This CDR3 is CASSLGHGETQYF. CDR3 bases: TGTGCCAGCAGCTTAGGCCATGGGGAGACCCAGTACTTC.

The chain links TRBV27 to TRBJ1-4, with D maybe TRBD1 (5 bases). Germline lookup yields CDR1 MNHEY and CDR2 SMNVEV (reference sequence). V was clipped by 2 bases and J by 5 bases, with 18 bases between them. The CDR3 contains 17 residues. The CDR3 protein is CASSLNYEGRLNEKLFF. The CDR3 DNA reads as TGTGCCAGCAGTTTAAACTACGAGGGACGGTTAAATGAAAAACTGTTTTTT.

The chain carries TRBV7-3 and TRBJ2-1, with 12 bases lining up with TRBD2. CDR1 is SGHTA, CDR2 FQGTGA, per germline. The CDR3 is 13 amino acids. After removal of 9 bases from V and 8 bases from J, the junction contained 5 bases not matched to a gene. This chain's CDR3 is CASSSGGAYEQFF. The CDR3 nucleotides read TGTGCCAGTTCTAGCGGGGGGGCGTATGAGCAGTTCTTC.

The chain joins TRBV7-9 to TRBJ2-7; D is perhaps TRBD1 (7 bases). There are 15 residues in the CDR3. CDR1 and CDR2 from the germline V gene are SEHNR and FQNEAQ (reference sequence). V was cut by 4 bases and J by 1 base, with 14 bases left in between. In DNA, the CDR3 is TGTGCCAGCAGCTGGGGGGCGGGACAGTCCTACGAGCAGTACTTC. Protein product: CASSWGAGQSYEQYF.

This chain joins TRBV5-6 and TRBJ1-2; the D is unclear. CDR1 SGHDT and CDR2 YYEEEE come from the germline V gene. Deletions cut 0 bases from V and 5 bases from J, with 8 bases between. The CDR3 totals 13 residues. In DNA, the CDR3 is TGTGCCAGCAGCTTGGCTCAGAAATATGGCTACACCTTC. It codes for CASSLAQKYGYTF.

The chain has TRBV12-5 and TRBJ1-1, with D possibly matching TRBD1 (5 bases). CDR3 length equals 16 residues. Germline assignment: CDR1 LGHNT and CDR2 FRNRAP. Trimming removed 3 bases at V and 3 bases at J, with 17 bases between. This CDR3 reads CASGFGTPSLDTEAFF. Here the CDR3 DNA reads TGTGCTAGTGGTTTTGGGACTCCGAGCCTGGACACTGAAGCTTTCTTT.

This rearrangement joins TRBV19 to TRBJ1-2; 10 bases fit TRBD1. The CDR3 is made up of 14 amino acids. V shed 3 bases and J 5 bases; nucleotides not matched to a gene: 3. CDR1 and CDR2 from the germline V gene are LNHDA and SQIVND (reference sequence). This chain's CDR3 is CASSILGQGYGYTF. CDR3 coding DNA: TGTGCCAGTAGTATTTTGGGACAGGGGTATGGCTACACCTTC. The full variable domain, rest sourced from reference TRBV19 and TRBJ1-2, is DGGITQSPKYLFRKEGQNVTLSCEQNLNHDAMYWYRQDPGQGLRLIYYSQIVNDFQKGDIAEGYSVSREKKESFPLTVTSAQKNPTAFYLCASSILGQGYGYTFGSGTRLTVV.

The chain combines TRBV4-1 with TRBJ1-1, with 8 nucleotides matching TRBD1. This CDR3 is built from 15 residues. CDR1 is MGHRA and CDR2 is YSYEKL in the germline V gene. The trim removed 3 bases at V and 1 base at J, leaving 4 bases unmatched. This CDR3 is CASSHRGQGNTEAFF. The CDR3, as DNA: TGCGCCAGCAGCCACCGAGGACAGGGGAACACTGAAGCTTTCTTT.

The rearrangement joins TRBV7-3 to TRBJ2-6; D is ambiguous. Germline V gives CDR1 SGHTA, CDR2 FQGTGA. The CDR3 totals 14 residues. V lost 4 bases to trimming and J lost 8 bases, with 12 bases between them. The CDR3 DNA is TGTGCCAGCAGCTCGGGCCTCGGGCCCAACGTCCTGACTTTC. It codes for CASSSGLGPNVLTF.

The rearrangement uses TRBV7-9 and TRBJ2-1, with 13 bases matching TRBD2. CDR3 length: 16 amino acids. The germline V gene encodes CDR1 SEHNR and CDR2 FQNEAQ (reference sequence). Trimming cost V 4 bases and J 5 bases; bases outside gene matches: 5. For the CDR3, the DNA is TGTGCCAGCAGCTCTGGACTAGCGGGGGTAAACAATGAGCAGTTCTTC. Protein product: CASSSGLAGVNNEQFF.

The chain recombines TRBV12-3 or TRBV12-4 with TRBJ1-1; no firm D call. Trimming shortened V by 5 bases and J by 1 base, and 2 bases separated the two germline ends. This CDR3 comprises 11 residues. As DNA, the CDR3 is TGTGCCAGCAGTGAGAACACTGAAGCTTTCTTT. Protein: CASSENTEAFF.

The genes are TRBV19 and TRBJ2-1; 8 nucleotides agree with TRBD2. CDR1 is LNHDA, CDR2 SQIVND, per germline (reference sequence). The CDR3 totals 15 residues. Losses at the gene ends were 3 bases for V and 6 bases for J; bases not matched to a gene: 7. As DNA, the CDR3 is TGTGCCAGTAGTATCGGGACGGGAGGGTCCAATGAGCAGTTCTTC. Encoded protein: CASSIGTGGSNEQFF. Filled out from reference TRBV19 and TRBJ2-1, the complete variable domain reads DGGITQSPKYLFRKEGQNVTLSCEQNLNHDAMYWYRQDPGQGLRLIYYSQIVNDFQKGDIAEGYSVSREKKESFPLTVTSAQKNPTAFYLCASSIGTGGSNEQFFGPGTRLTVL.

V gene TRBV9 combines with J gene TRBJ1-4; 9 nucleotides match TRBD1. Germline loops: CDR1 SGDLS, CDR2 YYNGEE. J was trimmed by 8 bases and V by 6 bases; bases with no gene match: 11. The CDR3 is 15 amino acids. The CDR3 bases are TGTGCCAGCACCACAGGGGGCGGAGTGAGGGAAAAACTGTTTTTT. Its translation is CASTTGGGVREKLFF. Combining the CDR3 with reference TRBV9 and TRBJ1-4 gives the whole variable domain DSGVTQTPKHLITATGQRVTLRCSPRSGDLSVYWYQQSLDQGLQFLIQYYNGEERAKGNILERFSAQQFPDLHSELNLSSLELGDSALYFCASTTGGGVREKLFFGSGTQLSVL.

The J gene is TRBJ2-7, the V gene TRBV30; TRBD1 matches at 7 bases. CDR3 length: 14 residues. The germline V gene has CDR1 GTSNPN and CDR2 SVGIG (reference sequence). J lost 3 bases, V lost 6 bases, and 11 bases had no gene match. This chain's CDR3 is CACGPRTGNYEQYF. Written as DNA, the CDR3 is TGTGCCTGTGGGCCACGGACAGGAAACTACGAGCAGTACTTC.

This rearrangement joins TRBV28 to TRBJ1-2; 7 bases match TRBD1. The V segment lost 2 bases and the J segment 7 bases; nucleotides outside the gene matches: 7. The CDR3 is 14 amino acids. CDR1 MDHEN and CDR2 SYDVKM come from the germline V gene. Here the CDR3 reads CASSLNDRVGGYTF. Written as DNA, the CDR3 is TGTGCCAGCAGTTTAAACGACAGGGTGGGTGGCTACACCTTC.

This chain uses TRBV30 with TRBJ1-1; the D is unclear. The V and J ends lost 2 bases and 1 base respectively, with 2 bases between them. CDR3 length equals 11 residues. The germline CDR1 and CDR2 sequences are GTSNPN and SVGIG (reference sequence). The DNA for the CDR3 is TGTGCCTGGAGTAAGAACACTGAAGCTTTCTTT. This encodes CAWSKNTEAFF.

The chain combines TRBV29-1 with TRBJ1-2; 8 nucleotides line up with TRBD1. Germline trimming cut 6 bases from V and 7 bases from J; bases unmatched to any gene: 10. Germline V gene data show CDR1 as SQVTM and CDR2 as ANQGSEA. The CDR3 consists of 13 residues. CDR3 protein: CSVVGQGGSGYTF. The CDR3 DNA follows: TGCAGCGTCGTAGGACAGGGCGGCTCTGGCTACACCTTC.

This clone showed up just once. The rearrangement uses TRBV7-9 and TRBJ1-6; D is unclear. Germline assignment: CDR1 SEHNR and CDR2 FQNEAQ (reference sequence). This CDR3 is built from 13 residues. V shed 6 bases and J shed 7 bases, with 10 bases lying between them. CDR3: CASRDMGNSPLHF. The CDR3 bases are TGTGCCAGCAGGGATATGGGGAATTCACCCCTCCACTTT.

The chain links TRBV28 to TRBJ2-7; TRBD1 aligns across 9 bases. Looked up from germline, CDR1 is MDHEN and CDR2 is SYDVKM. The CDR3 is 16 amino acids. J gave up 3 bases and V 7 bases, and 13 bases lay outside the gene matches. CDR3 nucleotides: TGTGCCAGCACGGCACATTTGGGGGACAGGGACTACGAGCAGTACTTC. Encoded protein: CASTAHLGDRDYEQYF.

This chain's CDR3 is CASSSGTDTQYF. The CDR3, as DNA: TGTGCCAGCAGCTCGGGGACAGATACGCAGTATTTT. The J gene is TRBJ2-3, the V gene TRBV7-8; D may be TRBD2 (5 bases). This CDR3 is built from 12 residues. V dropped 4 bases and J dropped 3 bases, with 5 bases sitting between them. Germline V lookup: CDR1 SGHVS, CDR2 FQNEAQ.